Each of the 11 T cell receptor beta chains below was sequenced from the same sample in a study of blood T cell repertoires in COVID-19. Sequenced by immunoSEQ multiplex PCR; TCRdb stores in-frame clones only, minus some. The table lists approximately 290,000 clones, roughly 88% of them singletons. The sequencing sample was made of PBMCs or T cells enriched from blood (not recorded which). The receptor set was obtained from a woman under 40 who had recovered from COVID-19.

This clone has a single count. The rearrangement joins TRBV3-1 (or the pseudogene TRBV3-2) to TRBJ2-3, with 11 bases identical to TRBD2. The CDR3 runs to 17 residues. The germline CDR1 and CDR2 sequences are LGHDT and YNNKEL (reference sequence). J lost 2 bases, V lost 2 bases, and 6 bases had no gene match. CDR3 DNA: TGTGCCAGCAGCCAAAGGCGACTAGCGGGGCTCACAGATACGCAGTATTTT. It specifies CASSQRRLAGLTDTQYF.

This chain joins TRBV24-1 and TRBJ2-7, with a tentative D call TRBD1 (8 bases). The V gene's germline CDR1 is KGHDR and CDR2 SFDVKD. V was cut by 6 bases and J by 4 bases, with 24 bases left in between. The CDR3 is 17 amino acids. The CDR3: CATSRGGGRGQHYEQYF. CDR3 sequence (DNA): TGTGCCACCAGTCGAGGGGGGGGCAGGGGGCAGCATTACGAGCAGTACTTC.

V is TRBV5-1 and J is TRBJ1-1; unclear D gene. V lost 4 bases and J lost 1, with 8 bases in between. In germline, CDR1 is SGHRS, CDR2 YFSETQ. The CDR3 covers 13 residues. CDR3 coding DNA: TGCGCCAGCAGCGATCAGCGGAACACTGAAGCTTTCTTT. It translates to CASSDQRNTEAFF.

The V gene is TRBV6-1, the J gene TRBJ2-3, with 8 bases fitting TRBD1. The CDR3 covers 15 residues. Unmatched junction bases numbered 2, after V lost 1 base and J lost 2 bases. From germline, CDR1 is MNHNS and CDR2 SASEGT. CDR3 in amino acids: CASSEGDRNTDTQYF. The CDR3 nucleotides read TGTGCCAGCAGTGAAGGGGACAGGAACACAGATACGCAGTATTTT.

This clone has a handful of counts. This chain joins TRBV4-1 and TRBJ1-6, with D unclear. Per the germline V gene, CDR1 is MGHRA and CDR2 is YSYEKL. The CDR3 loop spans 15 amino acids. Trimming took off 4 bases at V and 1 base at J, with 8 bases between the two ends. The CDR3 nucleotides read TGCGCCAGCAGCCTCGCGTCGTCCTATAATTCACCCCTCCACTTT. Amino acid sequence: CASSLASSYNSPLHF.

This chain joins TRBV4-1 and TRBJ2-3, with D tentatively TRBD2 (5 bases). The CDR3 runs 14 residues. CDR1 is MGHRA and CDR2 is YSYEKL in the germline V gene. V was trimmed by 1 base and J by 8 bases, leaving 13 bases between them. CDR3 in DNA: TGCGCCAGCAGCCAAGCTACTAGGGCTGGTACGCAGTATTTT. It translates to CASSQATRAGTQYF.

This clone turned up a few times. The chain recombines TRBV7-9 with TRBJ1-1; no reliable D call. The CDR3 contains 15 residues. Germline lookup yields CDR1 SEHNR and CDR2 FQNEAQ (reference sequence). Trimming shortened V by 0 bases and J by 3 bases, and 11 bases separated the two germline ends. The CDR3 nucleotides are TGTGCCAGCAGCTTAGCGGAGGCTCGGCACACTGAAGCTTTCTTT. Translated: CASSLAEARHTEAFF.

The DNA of the CDR3 is TGTGCCAGCAGCCTAACCATCCGCCCGGGGGGGAACACCGGGGAGCTGTTTTTT. Its translation: CASSLTIRPGGNTGELFF. The chain recombines TRBV7-2 with TRBJ2-2, with TRBD2 matching over 7 bases. CDR1 and CDR2 (germline): SGHTA, FQGNSA. This CDR3 region has 18 residues. V shed 5 bases and J 1 base; nucleotides not matched to a gene: 13.

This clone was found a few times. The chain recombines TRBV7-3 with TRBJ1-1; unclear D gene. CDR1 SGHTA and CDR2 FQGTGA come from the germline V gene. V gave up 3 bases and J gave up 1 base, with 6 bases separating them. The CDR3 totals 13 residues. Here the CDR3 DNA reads TGTGCCAGCAGCTTTGGCGGGAACACTGAAGCTTTCTTT. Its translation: CASSFGGNTEAFF.

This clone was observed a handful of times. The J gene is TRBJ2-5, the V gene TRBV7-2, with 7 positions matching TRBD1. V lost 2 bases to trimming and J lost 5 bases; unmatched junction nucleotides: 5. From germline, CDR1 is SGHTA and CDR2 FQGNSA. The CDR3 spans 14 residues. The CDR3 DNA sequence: TGTGCCAGCAGCTTATTGTTCAGGGGGGAGACCCAGTACTTC. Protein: CASSLLFRGETQYF.

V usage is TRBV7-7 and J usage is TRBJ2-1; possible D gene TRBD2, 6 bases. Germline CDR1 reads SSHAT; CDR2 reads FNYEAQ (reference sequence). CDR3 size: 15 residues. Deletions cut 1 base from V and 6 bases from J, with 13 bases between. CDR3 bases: TGTGCCAGCAGCTTAGGCGGGGCGGGAATCAATGAGCAGTTCTTC. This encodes CASSLGGAGINEQFF.